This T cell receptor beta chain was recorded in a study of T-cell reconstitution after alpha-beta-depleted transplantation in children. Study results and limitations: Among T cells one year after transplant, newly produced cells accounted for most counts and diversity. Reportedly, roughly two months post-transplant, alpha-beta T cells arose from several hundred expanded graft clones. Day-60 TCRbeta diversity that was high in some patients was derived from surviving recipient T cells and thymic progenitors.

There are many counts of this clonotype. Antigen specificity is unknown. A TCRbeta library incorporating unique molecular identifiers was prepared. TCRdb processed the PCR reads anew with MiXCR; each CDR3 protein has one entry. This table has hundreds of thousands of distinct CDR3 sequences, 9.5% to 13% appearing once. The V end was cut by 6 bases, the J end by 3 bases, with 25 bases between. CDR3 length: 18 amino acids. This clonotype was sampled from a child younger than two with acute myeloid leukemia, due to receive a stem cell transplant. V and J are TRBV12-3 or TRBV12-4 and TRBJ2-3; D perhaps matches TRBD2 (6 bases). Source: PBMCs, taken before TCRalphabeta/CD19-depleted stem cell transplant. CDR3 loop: CASSPRGESLADTDTQYF. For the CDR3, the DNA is TGTGCCAGCAGCCCCCGCGGAGAGTCCTTAGCGGATACAGATACGCAGTATTTT.